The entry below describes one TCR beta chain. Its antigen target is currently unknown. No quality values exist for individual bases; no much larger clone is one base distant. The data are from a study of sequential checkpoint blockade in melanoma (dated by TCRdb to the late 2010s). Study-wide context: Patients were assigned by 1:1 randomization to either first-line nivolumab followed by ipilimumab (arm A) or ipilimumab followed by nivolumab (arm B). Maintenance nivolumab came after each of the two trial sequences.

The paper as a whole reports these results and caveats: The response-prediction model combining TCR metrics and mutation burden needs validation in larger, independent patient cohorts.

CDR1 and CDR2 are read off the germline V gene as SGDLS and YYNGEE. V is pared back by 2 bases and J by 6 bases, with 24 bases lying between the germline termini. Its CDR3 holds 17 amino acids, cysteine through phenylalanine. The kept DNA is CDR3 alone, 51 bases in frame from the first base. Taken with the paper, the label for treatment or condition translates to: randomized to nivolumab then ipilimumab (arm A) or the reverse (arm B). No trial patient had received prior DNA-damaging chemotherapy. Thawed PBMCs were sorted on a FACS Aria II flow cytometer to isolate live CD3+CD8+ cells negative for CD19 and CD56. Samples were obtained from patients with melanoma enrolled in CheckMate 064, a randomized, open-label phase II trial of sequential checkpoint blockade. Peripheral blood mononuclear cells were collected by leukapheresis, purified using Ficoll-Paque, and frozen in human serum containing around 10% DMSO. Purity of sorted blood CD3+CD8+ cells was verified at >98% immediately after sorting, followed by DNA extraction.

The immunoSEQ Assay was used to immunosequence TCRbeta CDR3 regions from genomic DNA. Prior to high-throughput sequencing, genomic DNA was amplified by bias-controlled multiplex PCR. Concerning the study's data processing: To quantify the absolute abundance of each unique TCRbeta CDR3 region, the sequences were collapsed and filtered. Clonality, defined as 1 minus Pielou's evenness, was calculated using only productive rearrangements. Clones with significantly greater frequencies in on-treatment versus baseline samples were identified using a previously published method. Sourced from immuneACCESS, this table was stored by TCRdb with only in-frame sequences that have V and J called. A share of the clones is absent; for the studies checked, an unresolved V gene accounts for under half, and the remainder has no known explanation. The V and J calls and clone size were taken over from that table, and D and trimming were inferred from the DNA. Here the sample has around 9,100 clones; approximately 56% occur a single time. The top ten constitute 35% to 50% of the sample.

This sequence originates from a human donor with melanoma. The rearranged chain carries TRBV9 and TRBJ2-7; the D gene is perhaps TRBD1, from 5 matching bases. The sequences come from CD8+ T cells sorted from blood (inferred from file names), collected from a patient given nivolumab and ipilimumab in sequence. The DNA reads TGTGCCAGCAGCGTGCCCTCCCCGTCAGGACACGGGTGCGAGCAGTACTTC. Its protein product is CASSVPSPSGHGCEQYF.